The rows below give T cell receptor beta chains drawn from one sample of a study of cytomegalovirus exposure and HLA in healthy donors. The protocol was immunoSEQ multiplex PCR, while the TCRdb copy is restricted to in-frame clones and leaves out a portion. Here the sample spans approximately 150,000 clones, 91% being singletons. Sequenced sample: PBMCs. Receptors were obtained from a man aged 18 to 29 in good health and CMV-seronegative. Both conserved end residues are part of each CDR3. A D gene is named only where the DNA matches it firmly. Size is stated for part of the rows, as once, few or many counts, or as a class when the clone is expanded.

J: TRBJ2-2
V: TRBV7-9
D: TRBD1
size: -
length: 14
DNA: TGTGCCAGCAGCTCACAGGACAGGACCGGGGAGCTGTTTTTT
CDR3: CASSSQDRTGELFF

J: TRBJ2-5
V: TRBV11-2
D: TRBD2
size: -
length: 17
DNA: TGTGCCAGCAGCTTAGATGCTCGGACTAGCGGAGGAGAGACCCAGTACTTC
CDR3: CASSLDARTSGGETQYF

J: TRBJ1-2
V: TRBV7-6
D: -
size: -
length: 15
DNA: TGTGCCAGCAGCCTAAACCCCGGGACAACTTATGGCTACACCTTC
CDR3: CASSLNPGTTYGYTF

J: TRBJ1-2
V: TRBV10-2
D: -
size: -
length: 13
DNA: TGCGCCAGCGGTCCCCTCGGTAGCTATGGCTACACCTTC
CDR3: CASGPLGSYGYTF

J: TRBJ2-3
V: TRBV9
D: TRBD2
size: -
length: 17
DNA: TGTGCCAGCAGCGTAACGCCCTCTAGCGGAGGCACAGATACGCAGTATTTT
CDR3: CASSVTPSSGGTDTQYF

J: TRBJ2-5
V: TRBV19
D: -
size: -
length: 13
DNA: TGTGCCAGTACCCAGACAGACCAAGAGACCCAGTACTTC
CDR3: CASTQTDQETQYF

J: TRBJ1-5
V: TRBV6-1
D: -
size: -
length: 14
DNA: TGTGCCAGCAGTGTCGGGGATAGCAATCAGCCCCAGCATTTT
CDR3: CASSVGDSNQPQHF

J: TRBJ2-2
V: TRBV2
D: TRBD1
size: -
length: 15
DNA: TGTGCCAGTTTACAGGGGAACGCGAACACCGGGGAGCTGTTTTTT
CDR3: CASLQGNANTGELFF

J: TRBJ2-2
V: TRBV29-1
D: TRBD2
size: -
length: 18
DNA: TGCAGCGTTGAAGATTCTCCAGAGGTAGCGGGAGCGGCCGGGGAGCTGTTTTTT
CDR3: CSVEDSPEVAGAAGELFF

J: TRBJ2-3
V: TRBV9
D: TRBD2
size: -
length: 16
DNA: TGTGCCAGCAGCGTAGATGGCGGGGGGAGCACAGATACGCAGTATTTT
CDR3: CASSVDGGGSTDTQYF

J: TRBJ1-2
V: TRBV5-4
D: -
size: -
length: 17
DNA: TGTGCCAGCAGACCCTCGATACAGGGTACAGCTAACTATGGCTACACCTTC
CDR3: CASRPSIQGTANYGYTF

J: TRBJ2-1
V: TRBV6-5
D: -
size: -
length: 15
DNA: TGTGCCAGCAGTTACTCGTCTACCCGACAAAATGAGCAGTTCTTC
CDR3: CASSYSSTRQNEQFF

J: TRBJ1-5
V: TRBV28
D: -
size: -
length: 16
DNA: TGTGCCAGCAGTTTACTAAGCCCTTTACTCAATCAGCCCCAGCATTTT
CDR3: CASSLLSPLLNQPQHF

J: TRBJ1-2
V: TRBV4-3
D: -
size: few
length: 14
DNA: TGCGCCAGCAGCCAAGCGCTGAGGAACTATGGCTACACCTTC
CDR3: CASSQALRNYGYTF

J: TRBJ1-2
V: TRBV18
D: -
size: -
length: 13
DNA: TGTGCCAGCTCACCAGACACAAGCTATGGCTACACCTTC
CDR3: CASSPDTSYGYTF

J: TRBJ2-7
V: TRBV9
D: -
size: -
length: 13
DNA: TGTGCCAGCAGCGTAGCACAGGGAATGGAGCAGTACTTC
CDR3: CASSVAQGMEQYF

J: TRBJ2-6
V: TRBV15
D: -
size: -
length: 15
DNA: TGTGCCACCAGCCCCGACAGTTCTGGGGCCAACGTCCTGACTTTC
CDR3: CATSPDSSGANVLTF

J: TRBJ2-2
V: TRBV11-3
D: -
size: -
length: 14
DNA: TGTGCCAGCAGCTTAGCGGCGAACACCGGGGAGCTGTTTTTT
CDR3: CASSLAANTGELFF

J: TRBJ2-1
V: TRBV7-6
D: TRBD2
size: -
length: 16
DNA: TGTGCCAGCAGCTCAACGGGACTAGCGGTATACAATGAGCAGTTCTTC
CDR3: CASSSTGLAVYNEQFF

J: TRBJ2-1
V: TRBV19
D: TRBD1
size: few
length: 14
DNA: TGTGCCAGTAGTCTCCGGGACAGGGGATATGAGCAGTTCTTC
CDR3: CASSLRDRGYEQFF

J: TRBJ1-5
V: TRBV19
D: -
size: -
length: 14
DNA: TGTGCCAGTAGTATAGACCCTACAGACCCAGTGAGGCATTTT
CDR3: CASSIDPTDPVRHF

J: TRBJ2-3
V: TRBV29-1
D: -
size: -
length: 15
DNA: TGCAGCGTTGGTGGCCCCGGGACTAGCACAGATACGCAGTATTTT
CDR3: CSVGGPGTSTDTQYF

J: TRBJ2-5
V: TRBV11-3
D: TRBD1
size: -
length: 16
DNA: TGTGCCAGCAGCTATTCCGGGACAGGTGGCCAAGAGACCCAGTACTTC
CDR3: CASSYSGTGGQETQYF

J: TRBJ2-3
V: TRBV30
D: -
size: -
length: 11
DNA: TGTGCCTGGAGCCTCGGTGATACGCAGTATTTT
CDR3: CAWSLGDTQYF

J: TRBJ2-5
V: TRBV11-2
D: TRBD2
size: -
length: 13
DNA: TGTGCCAGCACCGGGACTATTAAAGAGACCCAGTACTTC
CDR3: CASTGTIKETQYF

J: TRBJ2-3
V: TRBV27
D: TRBD2
size: -
length: 20
DNA: TGTGCCAGCAGTACTGAATGGCGGGCGGGAGGGCCTTCTGTAGTAAATACGCAGTATTTT
CDR3: CASSTEWRAGGPSVVNTQYF

J: TRBJ1-6
V: TRBV5-1
D: -
size: -
length: 15
DNA: TGCGCCAGCGGAGTTTGGAGCTCCTATAATTCACCCCTCCACTTT
CDR3: CASGVWSSYNSPLHF

J: TRBJ2-2
V: TRBV4-3
D: TRBD2
size: -
length: 14
DNA: TGCGCCAGCAGCCAAGGGACTAGCACTCGGGAGCTGTTTTTT
CDR3: CASSQGTSTRELFF

J: TRBJ2-1
V: TRBV2
D: -
size: -
length: 16
DNA: TGTGCCAGCAGTGAAAGGGGTGGGTTAAACTCGAATGAGCAGTTCTTC
CDR3: CASSERGGLNSNEQFF

J: TRBJ1-5
V: TRBV18
D: TRBD1
size: -
length: 14
DNA: TGTGCCAGCTCAGTTGGGACAGCGAATCAGCCCCAGCATTTT
CDR3: CASSVGTANQPQHF

J: TRBJ1-1
V: TRBV9
D: TRBD1
size: -
length: 15
DNA: TGTGCCAGCAGCGTAGTGGCAGGGGGAAACACTGAAGCTTTCTTT
CDR3: CASSVVAGGNTEAFF

J: TRBJ1-3
V: TRBV11-2
D: -
size: -
length: 15
DNA: TGTGCCAGCAGACCGGACTGGAGCTCTGGAAACACCATATATTTT
CDR3: CASRPDWSSGNTIYF

J: TRBJ2-7
V: TRBV2
D: TRBD2
size: -
length: 14
DNA: TGTGCCAGCAGTGTTCGTACTAGCGAGTACGAGCAGTACTTC
CDR3: CASSVRTSEYEQYF

J: TRBJ2-1
V: TRBV9
D: TRBD2
size: -
length: 15
DNA: TGTGCCAGCAGCGCTAGCGGGGGGTCTTACAATGAGCAGTTCTTC
CDR3: CASSASGGSYNEQFF

J: TRBJ2-5
V: TRBV6-5
D: TRBD2
size: -
length: 13
DNA: TGTGCCAGCACCGGGGGGGGTCGGGAGACCCAGTACTTC
CDR3: CASTGGGRETQYF

J: TRBJ2-2
V: TRBV13
D: TRBD2
size: -
length: 16
DNA: TGTGCCAGCAGCTCTTATAGCGGGACTCGTTCCGGGGAGCTGTTTTTT
CDR3: CASSSYSGTRSGELFF

J: TRBJ1-2
V: TRBV7-2
D: -
size: few
length: 15
DNA: TGTGCCAGCAGCTTAGCAAACTACGGAACCTATGGCTACACCTTC
CDR3: CASSLANYGTYGYTF

J: TRBJ2-3
V: TRBV25-1
D: -
size: -
length: 13
DNA: TGTGCCAGCAGGGGGACTAGCACAGATACGCAGTATTTT
CDR3: CASRGTSTDTQYF

J: TRBJ2-3
V: TRBV9
D: TRBD2
size: -
length: 16
DNA: TGTGCCAGCAGCGCCCCTCTAGCGGGGGGTACAGATACGCAGTATTTT
CDR3: CASSAPLAGGTDTQYF

J: TRBJ1-1
V: TRBV18
D: -
size: -
length: 13
DNA: TGTGCCAGCTCACCTGCAGGGTTCACTGAAGCTTTCTTT
CDR3: CASSPAGFTEAFF

J: TRBJ1-1
V: TRBV19
D: -
size: -
length: 17
DNA: TGTGCCAGTAGTACGGGGACACTACCCTTCATGAACACTGAAGCTTTCTTT
CDR3: CASSTGTLPFMNTEAFF

J: TRBJ1-2
V: TRBV5-1
D: TRBD1
size: -
length: 14
DNA: TGCGCCAGCACCCTAGGACAGGGTTCGCATGGCTACACCTTC
CDR3: CASTLGQGSHGYTF

J: TRBJ2-1
V: TRBV10-3
D: TRBD2
size: -
length: 15
DNA: TGTGCCATCAGTGAAGGCGGGGGGGCCTACAATGAGCAGTTCTTC
CDR3: CAISEGGGAYNEQFF

J: TRBJ2-7
V: TRBV2
D: TRBD1
size: -
length: 15
DNA: TGTGCCAGCGGGGAATTTAGGGACAGGGGGTACGAGCAGTACTTC
CDR3: CASGEFRDRGYEQYF

J: TRBJ2-3
V: TRBV5-1
D: TRBD2
size: -
length: 17
DNA: TGCGCCAGCAGCTTGACCCTAGCGGGGGGGCCAGCAGATACGCAGTATTTT
CDR3: CASSLTLAGGPADTQYF

J: TRBJ2-1
V: TRBV20-1
D: -
size: -
length: 11
DNA: TGCAGTGCCCTTGAGCGGTATGAGCAGTTCTTC
CDR3: CSALERYEQFF

J: TRBJ1-2
V: TRBV6-1
D: TRBD1
size: -
length: 12
DNA: TGTGCCAGCAGTGAATACAGGGGTGGCTACACCTTC
CDR3: CASSEYRGGYTF

J: TRBJ2-1
V: TRBV30
D: TRBD2
size: -
length: 15
DNA: TGTGCCTGGAGCACTGGGACTAGCGGGAGAAATGAGCAGTTCTTC
CDR3: CAWSTGTSGRNEQFF

J: TRBJ2-7
V: TRBV2
D: -
size: -
length: 14
DNA: TGTGCCAGCACCAATGACAGGCACGGTTACGAGCAGTACTTC
CDR3: CASTNDRHGYEQYF

J: TRBJ2-2
V: TRBV7-2
D: TRBD1
size: -
length: 16
DNA: TGTGCCAGCAGAGGGACAGGGAGCTCCCCCGCCGGGGAGCTGTTTTTT
CDR3: CASRGTGSSPAGELFF

J: TRBJ2-3
V: TRBV6-6
D: -
size: -
length: 15
DNA: TGTGCCAGCAGTTGGACACCGGCAGGGACAGATACGCAGTATTTT
CDR3: CASSWTPAGTDTQYF

J: TRBJ2-3
V: TRBV4-1
D: TRBD2
size: -
length: 15
DNA: TGCGCCAGCAGCCAAGAGGAACGGGGGGCAGATACGCAGTATTTT
CDR3: CASSQEERGADTQYF

J: TRBJ2-3
V: TRBV9
D: -
size: -
length: 16
DNA: TGTGCCAGCAGCGTAGGACGGCCGACTAGCACAGATACGCAGTATTTT
CDR3: CASSVGRPTSTDTQYF

J: TRBJ2-3
V: TRBV7-2
D: -
size: once
length: 14
DNA: TGTGCCAGCAGCTGGACAACCAGCACAGATACGCAGTATTTT
CDR3: CASSWTTSTDTQYF

J: TRBJ2-1
V: TRBV11-3
D: -
size: once
length: 14
DNA: TGTGCCAGCAGCTTAGACAGGGCCTGGGGTGAGCAGTTCTTC
CDR3: CASSLDRAWGEQFF